This section outlines one T cell receptor (beta chain) sequence together with its context. There is no known antigen for this receptor. V lost 1 base and J lost 6 bases, and the count of bases not matched to a germline gene is 2. CDR3 length: 14 amino acids, cysteine to phenylalanine. CDR3 DNA is the only sequence kept; it has 42 bases, read in frame from the first base. Sequences MGHRA (CDR1) and YSYEKL (CDR2) are obtained from the germline V gene. The library was prepared using the immunoSEQ multiplex PCR assay. The multiplex PCR relied on a mix of 60 forward primers for TCR Vbeta segments and 13 reverse primers for TCR Jbeta segments. A multiplex PCR assay on genomic DNA amplified the CDR3 region of rearranged TCR beta genes. Amplified TCR beta libraries were sequenced as 87-base-pair reads on the Illumina HiSeq System. The study's own analysis went as follows. A later analysis counted about 80 million unique TCR beta chains across the 666 repertoires, and 9 million to 14 million of these chains were shared by at least two donors. Raw reads were error-corrected and collapsed into unique sequences by a nearest-neighbor algorithm in which closely related sequences were merged to remove PCR and sequencing errors. CDR3 sequences were aligned to IMGT reference sequences to assign V, D and J gene segments. For a sequence to be retained, at least a six-nucleotide match to both a V gene segment and a J gene segment was required. Rearrangements were called productive when the CDR3 lacked stop codons and stayed in frame with V and J; all others were non-productive. CDR3 was defined by IMGT convention, running from the second conserved V-encoded cysteine to the conserved J-encoded phenylalanine. In an earlier analysis of approximately 590 of the donors, sequences lacking an unambiguous match to a single V gene segment were excluded. In an earlier analysis of several hundred of the donors, V segments were called functional above 56.7% productive rearrangements and were called segregating when the between-donor standard deviation exceeded 5%. A statistical classification framework was built to diagnose cytomegalovirus status from the catalog of TCR beta chain sequences. V and J gene assignment, in a later analysis, came from comparing TCR nucleotide sequences with IMGT/GENE-DB human TR gene sequences. The TCRdist pipeline was used in a later analysis to assign CDR3 sequences and most-parsimonious VDJ recombination scenarios. In a later analysis, every TCR beta chain was defined by the combination of its CDR3 amino acid sequence and its V-gene family, and reads without a unique V-gene family were dropped. To address suspected cross-contamination and a sequencing artifact, a later analysis removed a few hundred highly shared, low-generation-probability nucleotide sequences. In a later analysis, a clonal expansion index was calculated for each public chain from normalized within-repertoire ranks of inferred template counts. Generation probabilities in a later analysis came from a VDJ recombination model fitted to out-of-frame rearrangements, and those results were checked against IGoR. A later analysis scored TCR-TCR, TCR-HLA and TCR-CMV co-occurrence with hypergeometric tests, applying a repertoire-size bias correction to TCR pairs. False discovery rates were estimated in a later analysis by permuting HLA or CMV assignments 20 times. A later analysis grouped co-occurring TCRs with DBSCAN, adding TCRdist sequence similarity when clustering within HLA-allele-positive subsets. Co-occurrence clustering excluded repertoires with fewer than 30,000 or more than 120,000 public chains, plus five with anomalous nucleotide sharing. TCRdb obtained this table from immuneACCESS and retained in-frame rearrangements with V and J assigned. These tables miss some clones; where compared with another copy, unresolved V genes account for less than half of the shortfall, and the remainder is unexplained. V, J and clone size are taken as reported in that table, and D and trimming were inferred from the DNA itself. The sample's table lists a count of 120,000 to 150,000 clones. The biggest ten clones account for less than 3.5% of the sample.

The data were obtained in a study of cytomegalovirus exposure and HLA in healthy donors (dated by TCRdb to about 2017). The study in broad terms: An earlier analysis of approximately 550 of the donors reported 250 to 350 Gb of sequence data and around 110 million unique TCR beta sequences from 150 million to 200 million T cells. About 320 gigabases of sequencing data and tens of millions of unique TCR sequences were included in an early release covering about 700 HLA-typed donors. Of the approximately 400 genotyped donors, 65% to 90% fell in the genetic ancestry cluster associated with self-reported Caucasian donors. The study aimed to test whether cataloging public T cell receptors could reveal signatures of past pathogen exposure. The T cell repertoires of 666 subjects were profiled by immunosequencing and related to cytomegalovirus serostatus. In addition to the first cohort of 650 to 800 subjects, a separate validation cohort of 130 or so different subjects was used. To predict cytomegalovirus infection status, the study brought together high-throughput TCR immunosequencing, statistical association of individual TCRs with disease status, and machine learning. A later analysis re-analyzed previously published TCR beta repertoires from several hundred donors and added high-resolution HLA genotyping to study TCR occurrence patterns. In the later analysis, no new phenotypic data were used to find candidate immune exposures; instead, reliance was placed on TCR beta sequences and their occurrence across donors. In an earlier analysis of roughly 600 of the donors, high-throughput TCR beta sequencing was used to judge whether each TCR beta V gene segment behaved as functional or pseudogenic. Donor age, sex, ethnicity and CMV serostatus were compiled alongside the repertoire data. A later genetic analysis used genome-wide SNP genotypes for about 55% of the 666 donors, treating that subset as a discovery cohort. All discovery cohort repertoires had been generated on a single sequencing platform. Both class I and class II loci were covered by HLA typing, at four-digit resolution. The number of donors typed differed by locus, with about 629-630 for A, B, C, DRB1 and DQB1, about 500 for DQA1, some 570 for DPA1, and about 450 for DPB1. Four to six DR-DQ haplotypes were handled as single units for association and clustering, since linkage in the cohort was strong. Among about 390 genotyped donors of the cohort, an average of approximately 230,000 unique TCR beta nucleotide sequences were sequenced per donor, about a sixth of them non-productive.

The cohort comprised several hundred healthy bone marrow donors. All cohort members were sampled while nominally healthy, although unrecorded immune exposures were likely present. The donor tested CMV seronegative, placing the donor among the 350 to 400 seronegative members of the cohort. Each donor provided a peripheral blood sample, and peripheral blood mononuclear cells were used for TCR beta sequencing. The Qiagen DNeasy Blood Extraction Kit was used to extract genomic DNA from the blood cell samples. Study-wide conclusions, independent of this receptor: Several of the top co-occurrence clusters appeared to be linked to parvovirus B19, influenza, CMV and Epstein-Barr virus, according to a later analysis. CMV serostatus was the only immune exposure information available for the cohort. The earlier analysis of 450 to 700 of the donors excluded approximately 17 rarely observed V segments, including chromosome 9 orphons, because counts were too low. A later analysis found that TCR association rates varied across HLA loci, with DRB1 alleles showing the most associated TCRs and HLA-C alleles the fewest. This cohort had only TCR beta chains sequenced, and the lack of alpha or paired-chain data limited which features could be detected. The sequencing pipeline was judged likely to have produced a cluster of highly shared sequence variants as a technical artifact. Specific HLA alleles were associated with some 15,000 TCR beta sequences at a false discovery rate of 0.05 in a later analysis. In an earlier analysis of about 550 of the donors, most TCR beta V segments were observed in productive rearrangements about 87% or about 30% of the time, broadly matching IMGT annotations. Most CMV-associated TCR beta chains appeared to be HLA-restricted in a later analysis, and the HLA associations seemed to be driven largely by CMV exposure. V-gene and J-gene trimming of TCR beta chains was associated with a missense DCLRE1C variant in a later genetic analysis, and the association was replicated in an independent cohort. A further reported finding was that TCR beta sequences accurately predicted the HLA-A and HLA-B alleles for most subjects in the first cohort. In the study, around 160 TCR beta chains were listed as associated with cytomegalovirus. It was suggested by the authors that the approach could potentially be generalized to other disease states and immunological phenotypes. A few of the identified cytomegalovirus-associated TCR beta chains were confirmed in vitro to be specific for cytomegalovirus antigens. In both the original and validation cohorts, the classifier was reported to diagnose cytomegalovirus status with high specificity and sensitivity. Sequencing depth was assumed to be roughly uniform across donors in the presence/absence analyses, though that assumption may not hold. In a later analysis, HLA-associated TCR beta chains were found to be more clonally expanded and to have lower generation probabilities than equally common non-associated chains. Strong co-occurrence of HLA alleles, especially DR and DQ, made assigning TCR associations to individual alleles difficult. Most TCR sequences were observed very rarely across donors, whereas some public TCRs were present in many individuals. Correlated functional status among segregating V segments might be attributable to linkage disequilibrium, but an unknown experimental factor could not be ruled out. A later genetic analysis reported fewer N-insertions in productive TCRs among donors in an Asian-associated ancestry cluster than the roughly 650-donor mean. Some IMGT-functional V segments, including TRBV6-2 and TRBV6-3, could not be distinguished by the 87-base-pair reads and were therefore excluded. Because some donors lacked HLA typing at each locus, the association tests relied only on the typed subset.

The rearranged chain carries TRBV4-1 and TRBJ1-1; TRBD1 lines up with 10 middle nucleotides. This clonotype originated in a man in his forties or fifties in good health and CMV-seronegative. The sequencing input was PBMCs. The CDR3 amino acid sequence is: CASSQGQGASEAFF. The bases read TGCGCCAGCAGCCAAGGACAGGGGGCTTCTGAAGCTTTCTTT.